The clone carrying this T cell receptor (beta chain) has ten or more counts. Germline CDR1 is MNHNY and CDR2 is SVGAGI (reference sequence). CDR3 length: 16 residues. V shed 2 bases and J shed 5 bases, with 15 bases lying between them. The data were taken from a study of low-dose radiotherapy and immunotherapy resistance in tumors. Time point described: before trial treatment. Priming of first-strand cDNA relied on TRAV- and TRBV-specific primers (covering alpha and beta chains). Both a constant-region primer and a V-primer adapter served to amplify TCRs across 15 to 20 PCR cycles. TCRdb processed the reads anew with MiXCR; each CDR3 protein has one entry. The sample includes 75,000 to 95,000 distinct CDR3 sequences, just under 9.5% of them seen just once.

The chain combines TRBV6-6 with TRBJ2-2; D may be TRBD1 or TRBD2 (5 bases each). The specimen comprised PBMCs, sampled before treatment. The sequence was obtained from a male donor with prostate cancer. CDR3 nucleotide sequence: TGTGCCAGCAGTTACGGGTCAGGGACGACGACCGGGGAGCTGTTTTTT. Translating gives CASSYGSGTTTGELFF.